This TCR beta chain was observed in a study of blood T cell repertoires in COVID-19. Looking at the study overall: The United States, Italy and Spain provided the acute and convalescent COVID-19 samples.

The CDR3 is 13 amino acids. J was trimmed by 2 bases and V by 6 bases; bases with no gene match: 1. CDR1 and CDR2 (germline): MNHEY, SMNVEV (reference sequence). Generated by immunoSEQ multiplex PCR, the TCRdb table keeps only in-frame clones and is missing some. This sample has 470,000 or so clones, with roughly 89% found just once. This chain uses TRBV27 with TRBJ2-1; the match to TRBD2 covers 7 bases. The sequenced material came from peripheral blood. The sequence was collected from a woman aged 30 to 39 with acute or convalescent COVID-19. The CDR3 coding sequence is TGTGCCAGCAGGGGGGGGGCCTACAATGAGCAGTTCTTC. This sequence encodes CASRGGAYNEQFF.